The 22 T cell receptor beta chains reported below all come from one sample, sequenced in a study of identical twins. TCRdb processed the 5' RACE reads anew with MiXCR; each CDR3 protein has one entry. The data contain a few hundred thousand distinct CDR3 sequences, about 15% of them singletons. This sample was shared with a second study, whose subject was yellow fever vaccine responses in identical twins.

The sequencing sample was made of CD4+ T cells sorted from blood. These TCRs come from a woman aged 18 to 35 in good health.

The CDR3 nucleotides read TGTGCCACCAACAACCGGGGGACGACCTACAATGAGCAGTTCTTC. This sequence encodes CATNNRGTTYNEQFF. The rearrangement joins TRBV2 to TRBJ2-1, with D possibly being TRBD2 (6 bases). The CDR3 is 15 amino acids. CDR1 SNHLY and CDR2 FYNNEI come from the germline V gene. V lost 10 bases to trimming and J lost 2 bases, with 18 bases between them.

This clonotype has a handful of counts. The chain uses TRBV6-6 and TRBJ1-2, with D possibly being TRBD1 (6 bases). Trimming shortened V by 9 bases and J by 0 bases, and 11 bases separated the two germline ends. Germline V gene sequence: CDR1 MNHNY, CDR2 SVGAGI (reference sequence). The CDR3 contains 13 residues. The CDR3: CASGGQTNYGYTF. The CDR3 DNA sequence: TGTGCCAGTGGGGGGCAGACTAACTATGGCTACACCTTC.

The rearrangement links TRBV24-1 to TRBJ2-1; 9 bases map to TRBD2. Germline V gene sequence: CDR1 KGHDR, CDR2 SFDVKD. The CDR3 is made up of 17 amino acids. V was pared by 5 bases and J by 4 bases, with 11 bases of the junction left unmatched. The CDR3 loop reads CATSALELAGRYNEQFF. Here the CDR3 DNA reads TGTGCCACCAGTGCCCTGGAGCTAGCGGGGAGGTACAATGAGCAGTTCTTC.

The CDR3 region has the DNA TGTGCCAGCAGCCACCCAGCCAGAACTTACGAGCAGTACTTC. Amino acid sequence: CASSHPARTYEQYF. The chain recombines TRBV14 with TRBJ2-7, with D hard to call. Germline assignment: CDR1 SGHDN and CDR2 FVKESK. The CDR3 is 14 residues long. V lost 3 bases, J lost 4 bases, and 13 bases lay in between.

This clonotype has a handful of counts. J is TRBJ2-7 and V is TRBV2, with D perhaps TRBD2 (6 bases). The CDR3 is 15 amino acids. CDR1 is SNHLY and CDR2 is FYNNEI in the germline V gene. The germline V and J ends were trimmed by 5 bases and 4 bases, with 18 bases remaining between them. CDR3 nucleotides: TGTGCCAGCAGTTCCACTCCGGGCAGCGGGTACGAGCAGTACTTC. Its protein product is CASSSTPGSGYEQYF.

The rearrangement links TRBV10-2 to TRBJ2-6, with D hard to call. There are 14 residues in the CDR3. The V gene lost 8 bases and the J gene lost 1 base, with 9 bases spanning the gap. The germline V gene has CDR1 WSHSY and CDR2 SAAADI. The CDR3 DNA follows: TGCGCCAGCGTTGGAATTTCTGGGGCCAACGTCCTGACTTTC. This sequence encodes CASVGISGANVLTF.

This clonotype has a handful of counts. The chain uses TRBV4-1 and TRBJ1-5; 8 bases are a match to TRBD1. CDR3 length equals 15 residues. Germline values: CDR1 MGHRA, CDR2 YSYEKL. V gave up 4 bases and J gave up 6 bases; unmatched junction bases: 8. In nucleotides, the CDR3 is TGCGCCAGCAGCCGGGAAACAGGGGGGCTTCAGCCCCAGCATTTT. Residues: CASSRETGGLQPQHF.

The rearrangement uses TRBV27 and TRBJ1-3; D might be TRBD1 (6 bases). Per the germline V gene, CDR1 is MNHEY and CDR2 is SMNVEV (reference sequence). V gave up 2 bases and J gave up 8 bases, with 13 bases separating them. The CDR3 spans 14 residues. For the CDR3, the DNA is TGTGCCAGCAGTTTAGGCAGGGGCGGAGACACCATATATTTT. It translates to CASSLGRGGDTIYF.

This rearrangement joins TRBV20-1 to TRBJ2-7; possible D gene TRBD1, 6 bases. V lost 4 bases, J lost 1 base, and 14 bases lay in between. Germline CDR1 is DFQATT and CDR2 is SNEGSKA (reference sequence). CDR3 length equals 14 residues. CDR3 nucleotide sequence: TGCAGTGCTAAGACAGGCGCCTCTTCCTACGAGCAGTACTTC. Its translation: CSAKTGASSYEQYF.

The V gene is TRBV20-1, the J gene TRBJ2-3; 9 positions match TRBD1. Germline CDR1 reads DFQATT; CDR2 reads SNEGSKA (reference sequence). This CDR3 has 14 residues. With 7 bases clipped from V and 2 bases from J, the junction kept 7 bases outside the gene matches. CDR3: CSVPGTGNTDTQYF. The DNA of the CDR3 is TGCAGTGTCCCAGGGACAGGGAACACAGATACGCAGTATTTT.

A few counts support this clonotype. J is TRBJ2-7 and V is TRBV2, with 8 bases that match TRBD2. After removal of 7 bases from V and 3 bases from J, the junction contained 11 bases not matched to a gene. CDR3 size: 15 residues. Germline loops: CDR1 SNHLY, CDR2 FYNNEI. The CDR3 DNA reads TGTGCCAGCACCCCCGGGGGGGCAGGGCTCTACGAGCAGTACGTC. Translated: CASTPGGAGLYEQYV.

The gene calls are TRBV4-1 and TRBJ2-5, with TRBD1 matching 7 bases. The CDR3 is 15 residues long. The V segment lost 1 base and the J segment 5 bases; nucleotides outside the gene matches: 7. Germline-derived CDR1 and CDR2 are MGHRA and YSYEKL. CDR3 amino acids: CASSQGLRGQETQYF. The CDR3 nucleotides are TGCGCCAGCAGCCAAGGATTGAGGGGGCAGGAGACCCAGTACTTC.

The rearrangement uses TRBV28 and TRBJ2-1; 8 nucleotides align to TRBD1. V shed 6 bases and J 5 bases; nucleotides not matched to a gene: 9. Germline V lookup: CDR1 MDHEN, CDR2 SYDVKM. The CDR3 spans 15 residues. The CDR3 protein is CASRLPGGYDNEQFF. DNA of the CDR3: TGTGCCAGCAGATTGCCAGGGGGCTACGACAATGAGCAGTTCTTC.

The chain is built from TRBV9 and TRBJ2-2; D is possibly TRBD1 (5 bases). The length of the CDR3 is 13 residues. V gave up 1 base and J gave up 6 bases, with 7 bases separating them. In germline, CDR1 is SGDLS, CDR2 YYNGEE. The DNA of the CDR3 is TGTGCCAGCAGCGTAAAGGGGCCCGGGGAGCTGTTTTTT. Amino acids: CASSVKGPGELFF.

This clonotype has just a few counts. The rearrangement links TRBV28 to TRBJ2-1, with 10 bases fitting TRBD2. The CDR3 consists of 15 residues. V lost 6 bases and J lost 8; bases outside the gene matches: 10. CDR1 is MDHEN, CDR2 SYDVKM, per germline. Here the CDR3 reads CASRPPGLAQDEQFF. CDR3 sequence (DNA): TGTGCCAGCAGACCTCCGGGACTAGCGCAGGATGAGCAGTTCTTC.

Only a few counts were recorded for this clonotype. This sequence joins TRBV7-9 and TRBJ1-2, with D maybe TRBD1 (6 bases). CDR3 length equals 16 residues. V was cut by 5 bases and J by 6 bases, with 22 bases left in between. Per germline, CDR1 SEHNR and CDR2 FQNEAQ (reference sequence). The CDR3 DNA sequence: TGTGCCAGCAGCGTGGCCCCCTCCCACAGGGAACATGGCTACACCTTC. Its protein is CASSVAPSHREHGYTF. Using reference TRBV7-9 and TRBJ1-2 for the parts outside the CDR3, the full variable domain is DTGVSQNPRHKITKRGQNVTFRCDPISEHNRLYWYRQTLGQGPEFLTYFQNEAQLEKSRLLSDRFSAERPKGSFSTLEIQRTEQGDSAMYLCASSVAPSHREHGYTFGSGTRLTVV.

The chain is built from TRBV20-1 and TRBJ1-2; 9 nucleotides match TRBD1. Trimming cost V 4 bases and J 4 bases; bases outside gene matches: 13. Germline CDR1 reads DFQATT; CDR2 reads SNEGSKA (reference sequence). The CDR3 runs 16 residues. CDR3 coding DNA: TGCAGTGCTACCGGGACAGGGAGTTCCCCCCTCTATGGCTACACCTTC. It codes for CSATGTGSSPLYGYTF.

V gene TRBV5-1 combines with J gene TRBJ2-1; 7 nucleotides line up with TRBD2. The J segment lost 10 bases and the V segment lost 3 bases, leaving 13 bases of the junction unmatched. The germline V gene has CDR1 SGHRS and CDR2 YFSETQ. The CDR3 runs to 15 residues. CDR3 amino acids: CASSSSGISGVEQFF. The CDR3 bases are TGCGCCAGCAGCTCTAGCGGTATCTCGGGGGTCGAGCAGTTCTTC.

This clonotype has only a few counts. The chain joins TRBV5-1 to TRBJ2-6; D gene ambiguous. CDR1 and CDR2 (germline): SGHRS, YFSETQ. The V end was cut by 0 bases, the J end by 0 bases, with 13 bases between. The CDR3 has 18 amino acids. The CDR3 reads CASSLARVGNSGANVLTF. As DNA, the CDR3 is TGCGCCAGCAGCTTGGCCCGAGTCGGAAACTCTGGGGCCAACGTCCTGACTTTC.

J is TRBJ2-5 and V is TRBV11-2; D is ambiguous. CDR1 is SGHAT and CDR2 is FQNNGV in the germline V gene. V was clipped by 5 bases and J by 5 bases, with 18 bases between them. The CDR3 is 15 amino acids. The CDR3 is CASSPTTGRLETQYF. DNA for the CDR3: TGTGCCAGCAGCCCGACGACGGGCAGGTTGGAGACCCAGTACTTC.

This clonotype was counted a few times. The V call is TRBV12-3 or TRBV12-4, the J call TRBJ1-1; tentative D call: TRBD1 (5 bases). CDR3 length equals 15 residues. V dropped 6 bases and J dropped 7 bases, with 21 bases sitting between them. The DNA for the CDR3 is TGTGCCAGCAGCCAACCGGGGCCTGGGGCCGGTGAAGCTTTCTTT. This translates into CASSQPGPGAGEAFF.

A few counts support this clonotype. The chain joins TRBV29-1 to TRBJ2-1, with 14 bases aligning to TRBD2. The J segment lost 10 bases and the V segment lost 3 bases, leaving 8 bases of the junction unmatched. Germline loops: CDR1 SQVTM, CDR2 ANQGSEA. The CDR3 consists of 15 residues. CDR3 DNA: TGCAGCGTTGAGTCGGGACTAGCGGGAGCTGGGGAGCAGTTCTTC. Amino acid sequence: CSVESGLAGAGEQFF.